This entry features one T cell receptor (beta chain) sequence. The sample belongs to a study of blood T cell repertoires in COVID-19. The CDR3 has 16 amino acids. Germline V gene data show CDR1 as LNHDA and CDR2 as SQIVND (reference sequence). J gave up 7 bases and V 2 bases, and 6 bases lay outside the gene matches. Profiled with immunoSEQ multiplex PCR; TCRdb holds only in-frame clones, not every one. The data hold about 180,000 clones, with roughly 90% observed a single time. The specimen sequenced was peripheral blood. The V call is TRBV19, the J call TRBJ1-6, with 9 bases identical to TRBD1. This clonotype originated in a man aged 50 or older with acute or convalescent COVID-19. The CDR3 region has the DNA TGTGCCAGTAGTATACTCCAGGGACAGGGAAATTCACCCCTCCACTTT. Its protein product is CASSILQGQGNSPLHF.